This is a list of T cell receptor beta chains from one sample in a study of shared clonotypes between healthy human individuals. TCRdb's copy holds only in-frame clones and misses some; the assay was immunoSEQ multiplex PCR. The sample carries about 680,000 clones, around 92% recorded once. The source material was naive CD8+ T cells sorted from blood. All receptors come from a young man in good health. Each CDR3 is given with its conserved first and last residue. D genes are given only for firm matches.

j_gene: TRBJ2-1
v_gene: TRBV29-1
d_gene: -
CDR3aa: CSVAQLVGEQFF
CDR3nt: TGCAGCGTTGCCCAATTAGTAGGTGAGCAGTTCTTC

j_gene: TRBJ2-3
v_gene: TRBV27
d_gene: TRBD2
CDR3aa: CASRTGTSVTDTQYF
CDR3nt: TGTGCCAGCAGAACCGGGACTAGCGTCACAGATACGCAGTATTTT

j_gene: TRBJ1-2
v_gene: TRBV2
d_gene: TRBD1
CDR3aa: CASSADRGLYGYTF
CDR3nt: TGTGCCAGCAGTGCCGACAGGGGGCTCTATGGCTACACCTTC

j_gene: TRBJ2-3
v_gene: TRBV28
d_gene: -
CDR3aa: CASSLVGNTDTQYF
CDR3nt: TGTGCCAGCAGTTTGGTTGGCAACACAGATACGCAGTATTTT

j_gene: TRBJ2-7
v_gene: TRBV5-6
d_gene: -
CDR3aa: CASSSSGVLWEQYF
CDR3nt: TGTGCCAGCAGCAGCTCGGGGGTGCTGTGGGAGCAGTACTTC

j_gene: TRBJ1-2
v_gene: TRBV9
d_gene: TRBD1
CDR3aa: CASSKWEKDRVNYGYTF
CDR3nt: TGTGCCAGCAGCAAGTGGGAGAAGGACAGGGTAAACTATGGCTACACCTTC

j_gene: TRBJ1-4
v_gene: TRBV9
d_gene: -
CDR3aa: CASSVAPGLANEKLFF
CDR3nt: TGTGCCAGCAGCGTAGCCCCAGGGCTTGCTAATGAAAAACTGTTTTTT

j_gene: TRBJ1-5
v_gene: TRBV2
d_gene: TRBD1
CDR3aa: CASARQGEGNQPQHF
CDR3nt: TGTGCCAGCGCCCGACAGGGCGAGGGCAATCAGCCCCAGCATTTT

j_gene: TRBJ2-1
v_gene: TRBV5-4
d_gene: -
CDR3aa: CASSLGLIAVSYNEQFF
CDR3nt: TGTGCCAGCAGCTTGGGCCTAATAGCGGTCTCCTACAATGAGCAGTTCTTC

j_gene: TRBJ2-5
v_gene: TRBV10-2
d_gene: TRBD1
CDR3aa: CASSESRGPGETQYF
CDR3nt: TGCGCCAGCAGTGAGTCTAGGGGGCCGGGAGAGACCCAGTACTTC

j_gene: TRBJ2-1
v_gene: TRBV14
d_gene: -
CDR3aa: CASSQWVGSHEQFF
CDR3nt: TGTGCCAGCAGCCAATGGGTAGGGTCGCATGAGCAGTTCTTC

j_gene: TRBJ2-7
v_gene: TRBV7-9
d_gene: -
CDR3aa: CASSPPLGEQYF
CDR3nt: TGTGCCAGCAGCCCCCCACTAGGGGAGCAGTACTTC

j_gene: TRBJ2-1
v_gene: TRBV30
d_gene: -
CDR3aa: CAWGDGYYNEQFF
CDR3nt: TGTGCCTGGGGGGACGGCTATTACAATGAGCAGTTCTTC

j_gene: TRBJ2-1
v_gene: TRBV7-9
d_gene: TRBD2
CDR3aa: CASSLGEGLSYNEQFF
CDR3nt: TGTGCCAGCAGCTTAGGGGAGGGCCTATCCTACAATGAGCAGTTCTTC